A single T cell receptor (beta chain) is shown here with its context. Antigen unknown. MiXCR was run by TCRdb on the reads, yielding one entry per CDR3 protein. The sample has approximately 500,000 distinct CDR3 sequences; around 11% are singletons. V shed 8 bases, J shed 3 bases, and the junction held 8 bases outside the gene matches. The CDR3 has 15 amino acids. Germline V gene data show CDR1 as LNHDA and CDR2 as SQIVND (reference sequence). The data originate from a study of T cell repertoires in cytomegalovirus infection. Study conclusions and caveats: Accumulated public TCR beta family frequency recognized individuals carrying CMV together with the relevant HLA.

The chain links TRBV19 to TRBJ2-3; TRBD2 matches at 10 bases. The sequenced sample was PBMCs. The sequence derives from a human donor in good health (CMV status not recorded). Some clones in this sample may be carry-over from other donors' samples. CDR3: CASRPSGRGTDTQYF. In DNA form, the CDR3 reads TGTGCCAGTCGACCAAGCGGGAGGGGGACAGATACGCAGTATTTT.